The 2 T cell receptor beta chains in this list originate from one sample, sequenced in a study of T cells in Graves' hyperthyroidism and ophthalmopathy. Amplification targeted TCR beta CDR3 regions from RNA transcripts. Primed by the HTBI set, a first-round RT-PCR was run on the TCR CDR3. Via MiXCR, TCRdb re-called the multiplex PCR reads, giving one row per CDR3 protein. The sample lists around 690,000 distinct CDR3 sequences, around a sixth seen once, with around 16% in the top ten. The sample comprised blood. Receptors were obtained from a man between 45 and 60 years old with Graves' hyperthyroidism.

This clonotype has just a few counts. The chain uses TRBV4-3 and TRBJ1-5; D not resolved. CDR1 is LGHNA and CDR2 is YSLEER in the germline V gene. Trimming took 0 bases from V and 2 from J, leaving 8 bases between them. The CDR3 extends over 15 amino acids. The CDR3 reads CASSQDTGRNQPQHF. The CDR3, as DNA: TGCGCCAGCAGCCAAGATACCGGGCGCAATCAGCCCCAGCATTTT.

A remark on this clonotype: A read error may explain this, as a much larger clone is one base away. V is TRBV5-1 and J is TRBJ2-1; TRBD2 matches at 8 bases. Germline V gives CDR1 SGHRS, CDR2 YFSETQ. CDR3 size: 17 residues. CDR3 region: CASASGRAPQSYNGQFF. For the CDR3, the DNA is TGCGCCAGCGCCTCCGGGAGGGCCCCTCAATCCTACAATGGGCAGTTCTTC.